These 9 T cell receptor beta chains came from one sample sequenced in a study of T cell responses to AZD1222 COVID-19 vaccine. Clones were read by immunoSEQ multiplex PCR, and TCRdb kept only the in-frame ones, dropping some. The top ten clones hold about 0.9% of a sample with approximately 150,000 clones, 85% to 95% of them seen once. This material consisted of peripheral blood, taken on day 0 of AZD1222 vaccination. The receptors come from an adult in good health.

The chain has TRBV30 and TRBJ2-4, with 9 positions matching TRBD1. This CDR3 region has 21 residues. Germline V gene sequence: CDR1 GTSNPN, CDR2 SVGIG (reference sequence). V shed 5 bases and J 0 bases; nucleotides not matched to a gene: 23. As DNA, the CDR3 is TGTGCCTGGGGCCGATCCCCGTTCGGGACAGGGTCAACACTAGCCAAAAACATTCAGTACTTC. Its translation is CAWGRSPFGTGSTLAKNIQYF.

The gene calls are TRBV7-9 and TRBJ1-5; a weak D match, TRBD1 (6 bases). From germline, CDR1 is SEHNR and CDR2 FQNEAQ (reference sequence). The length of the CDR3 is 17 residues. Trimming pared 4 bases from V and 1 base from J, leaving 17 bases between. This CDR3 reads CASSWASGQGSNQPQHF. The DNA of the CDR3 is TGTGCCAGCAGCTGGGCCTCAGGGCAGGGGAGCAATCAGCCCCAGCATTTT.

CDR3 in amino acids: CASSQDVQRERGYTF. The DNA for the CDR3 is TGTGCCAGCAGCCAAGATGTACAAAGAGAAAGGGGCTACACCTTC. The J gene is TRBJ1-2, the V gene TRBV3-1 (or the pseudogene TRBV3-2); no firm D call. V was pared by 0 bases and J by 8 bases, with 16 bases between. This CDR3 spans 15 amino acids. CDR1 LGHDT and CDR2 YNNKEL come from the germline V gene (reference sequence).

The chain links TRBV5-5 to TRBJ1-3, with D unresolved. Germline V CDR1 and CDR2: SGHKS, YYEKEE (reference sequence). Trimming pared 0 bases from V and 0 bases from J, leaving 10 bases between. The CDR3 runs to 16 residues. CDR3 in amino acids: CASSLVLAISGNTIYF. The CDR3, as DNA: TGTGCCAGCAGCTTGGTTCTAGCGATCTCTGGAAACACCATATATTTT.

As for this clone: The sample contains more than one DNA sequence encoding this CDR3. This chain joins TRBV2 and TRBJ1-1; D unresolved. This CDR3 is built from 13 residues. Germline-derived CDR1 and CDR2 are SNHLY and FYNNEI. Trimming took 6 bases from V and 1 from J, leaving 9 bases between them. CDR3 in DNA: TGTGCCAGCAGGGGAGACCGGAACACTGAAGCTTTCTTT. This gives the protein CASRGDRNTEAFF.

The chain uses TRBV28 and TRBJ2-7; 10 nucleotides align to TRBD2. The CDR3 length is 15 residues. Germline trimming cut 5 bases from V and 2 bases from J; bases unmatched to any gene: 6. The germline V gene encodes CDR1 MDHEN and CDR2 SYDVKM. This CDR3 reads CASSVSGGPAYEQYF. The DNA of the CDR3 is TGTGCCAGCAGTGTTAGCGGGGGGCCGGCCTACGAGCAGTACTTC.

With regard to this clone: Other DNA sequences within the sample encode an identical CDR3. This rearrangement joins TRBV5-1 to TRBJ2-2; 9 bases line up with TRBD2. CDR1 and CDR2 from the germline V gene are SGHRS and YFSETQ. This CDR3 is built from 15 residues. J gave up 1 base and V 2 bases, and 0 bases lay outside the gene matches. CDR3 DNA: TGCGCCAGCAGCTTTAGCGGGGGGAACACCGGGGAGCTGTTTTTT. Residues: CASSFSGGNTGELFF.

This clone showed up just a few times. V usage is TRBV4-1 and J usage is TRBJ1-4; TRBD1 agrees at 9 bases. Per germline, CDR1 MGHRA and CDR2 YSYEKL. The CDR3 totals 16 residues. V lost 3 bases to trimming and J lost 7 bases; unmatched junction nucleotides: 9. Written as DNA, the CDR3 is TGCGCCAGCAGCCAGGAACAGGGGGCGAATGGTGAAAAACTGTTTTTT. It translates to CASSQEQGANGEKLFF.

The chain couples TRBV5-6 to TRBJ2-2; 9 bases are a match to TRBD1. Per the germline V gene, CDR1 is SGHDT and CDR2 is YYEEEE. V was clipped by 2 bases and J by 4 bases; unmatched bases: 3. This CDR3 comprises 15 residues. CDR3 residues: CASSFRDRATGELFF. CDR3 bases: TGTGCCAGCAGCTTCCGGGACAGGGCCACCGGGGAGCTGTTTTTT.